This TCR beta chain was observed in a study of blood T cell repertoires in COVID-19. Study-wide context: The study drew acute and convalescent COVID-19 samples from the United States, Italy and Spain. From T cells, B-cell-depleted T cells, or PBMCs came the material, which was cDNA or gDNA.

In the study's own analysis: For nucleated cells, counts were estimated from reference gene primer amplification. Sequencing used immunoSEQ multiplex PCR; TCRdb keeps in-frame clones, though not all of them. The V and J calls and the clone size are those of that table, but D and trimming were determined from the DNA. The table lists roughly 190,000 clones, approximately 89% of them singletons. The origin of this receptor is an older woman with acute or convalescent COVID-19. The material sequenced was peripheral blood.

CDR3 sequence: CASSPLDRVGQPQHF. The CDR3, as DNA: TGTGCCAGCAGTCCATTGGACAGGGTGGGTCAGCCCCAGCATTTT. The chain carries TRBV28 and TRBJ1-5; 8 bases align to TRBD1. The CDR3 sequence is 15 residues long. V gave up 5 bases and J gave up 6 bases; unmatched junction bases: 9. Germline V gives CDR1 MDHEN, CDR2 SYDVKM.